This T cell receptor beta chain was sequenced during a study of blood T cell repertoires in COVID-19. The assay was immunoSEQ multiplex PCR, and TCRdb's table has in-frame clones only and misses some. The sample contains 100,000 or so clones, around 81% of which appear only once. The specimen was peripheral blood. The receptor was isolated from an elderly man with acute or convalescent COVID-19.

The CDR3 bases are TGTGCCAGCTCACGACAGGGGGCGCGGGACGAGCAGTACTTC. This gives the protein CASSRQGARDEQYF. The chain has TRBV18 and TRBJ2-7, with 10 positions matching TRBD1. The trim removed 4 bases at V and 5 bases at J, leaving 5 bases unmatched. Germline V lookup: CDR1 KGHSH, CDR2 LQKENI. This CDR3 comprises 14 residues.